What follows are 23 T cell receptor beta chains derived from one specimen sequenced in a study of blood T cell repertoires in COVID-19 (dated by TCRdb to about 2020). The library was prepared using the immunoSEQ multiplex PCR assay. TCRdb re-hosts the immuneACCESS table, in-frame sequences only. Its copies lack some clones; in the studies checked, an unresolved V gene accounts for under half of them, and the cause for the rest is not known. The sample table holds 310,000 or so clones, of which around 90% were seen once. 9.5% to 10% of the sample is in the top ten clones. Specimen: peripheral blood. The receptors stem from a man under 40 with COVID-19, enrolled during active disease.

The chain combines TRBV10-3 with TRBJ1-1; the D gene is possibly TRBD1 (5 bases). CDR1 and CDR2 from the germline V gene are ENHRY and SYGVKD. The CDR3 consists of 15 residues. Trimming cost V 4 bases and J 1 base, with 13 bases left between them. The CDR3 coding sequence is TGTGCCATCAGTGGAGGCCCTCAGGGGAACACTGAAGCTTTCTTT. Translated, it gives CAISGGPQGNTEAFF.

The gene calls are TRBV5-4 and TRBJ2-1, with 8 bases identical to TRBD1. Looked up from germline, CDR1 is SGHNT and CDR2 is YYREEE (reference sequence). V shed 4 bases and J 10 bases; nucleotides not matched to a gene: 13. This CDR3 has 15 residues. The DNA for the CDR3 is TGTGCCAGCAGCGGGTGGCAGGGGGCGCAGCGCGAGCAGTTCTTC. Residues: CASSGWQGAQREQFF.

The chain recombines TRBV19 with TRBJ2-7; TRBD1 aligns across 8 bases. Germline assignment: CDR1 LNHDA and CDR2 SQIVND (reference sequence). CDR3 size: 14 residues. Germline trimming cut 10 bases from V and 2 bases from J; bases unmatched to any gene: 10. CDR3 protein: CATLPRDRPYEQYF. The CDR3 DNA follows: TGTGCCACCTTACCTAGGGACAGGCCCTACGAGCAGTACTTC. Full variable domain (missing parts from reference TRBV19 and TRBJ2-7): DGGITQSPKYLFRKEGQNVTLSCEQNLNHDAMYWYRQDPGQGLRLIYYSQIVNDFQKGDIAEGYSVSREKKESFPLTVTSAQKNPTAFYLCATLPRDRPYEQYFGPGTRLTVT.

The rearrangement uses TRBV6-4 and TRBJ2-3; 12 bases match TRBD1. CDR3 length: 17 amino acids. CDR1 is MRHNA and CDR2 is SNTAGT in the germline V gene. After removal of 5 bases from V and 2 bases from J, the junction contained 8 bases not matched to a gene. CDR3 residues: CASSPTGQGANTDTQYF. DNA of the CDR3: TGTGCCAGCAGTCCCACGGGACAGGGGGCGAACACAGATACGCAGTATTTT.

DNA for the CDR3: TGTGCCAGCAGTGGGCCTAATGAAAAACTGTTTTTT. As protein: CASSGPNEKLFF. V gene TRBV2 combines with J gene TRBJ1-4, with no clear D. The CDR3 is 12 residues long. Germline V gives CDR1 SNHLY, CDR2 FYNNEI. Trimming cost V 4 bases and J 3 bases, with 3 bases left between them.

The genes are TRBV27 and TRBJ2-3; 15 nucleotides align to TRBD2. This CDR3 is built from 19 residues. With V trimmed by 3 bases and J by 3 bases, 10 bases remained unmatched. Per germline, CDR1 MNHEY and CDR2 SMNVEV (reference sequence). The CDR3 reads CASSFGLAGGPISTDTQYF. The DNA of the CDR3 is TGTGCCAGCAGTTTCGGACTAGCGGGAGGGCCGATCTCGACAGATACGCAGTATTTT.

A single count supports this clone. DNA of the CDR3: TGTGCCAGCAGCTTGGTAGGTGGGCCGCAGTATTTT. This codes for CASSLVGGPQYF. This chain uses TRBV5-6 with TRBJ2-3; D remains unclear. Germline CDR1 SGHDT, CDR2 YYEEEE. V lost 0 bases and J 10 bases, leaving 9 bases between the germline ends. This CDR3 region has 12 residues.

The chain has TRBV5-1 and TRBJ1-4; possible D gene TRBD1, 6 bases. The V end lost 5 bases, the J end lost 0 bases, and 8 bases lay between the germline ends. This CDR3 spans 14 amino acids. Germline lookup yields CDR1 SGHRS and CDR2 YFSETQ. CDR3 region: CASRTGATNEKLFF. CDR3 coding DNA: TGCGCCAGCAGGACAGGTGCAACTAATGAAAAACTGTTTTTT.

This clone was picked up a small number of times. The chain employs TRBV2 and TRBJ2-7; 11 nucleotides agree with TRBD2. Germline CDR1 and CDR2: SNHLY and FYNNEI. J gave up 0 bases and V 6 bases, and 10 bases lay outside the gene matches. This CDR3 contains 17 residues. CDR3 sequence reads: CASRDRLAGPSSYEQYF. The CDR3 DNA reads TGTGCCAGCAGGGACCGACTAGCGGGGCCGAGCTCCTACGAGCAGTACTTC.

In this sample, this clone turned up once. For the CDR3, the DNA is TGTGCCAGCACCGACAGGGGGAGAAACGAGCAGTACTTC. Its translation: CASTDRGRNEQYF. The chain joins TRBV6-5 to TRBJ2-7; 9 positions match TRBD1. Trimming cost V 7 bases and J 5 bases; bases outside gene matches: 6. CDR1 and CDR2 from the germline V gene are MNHEY and SVGAGI. The CDR3 is made up of 13 amino acids.

The chain links TRBV30 to TRBJ2-5; D ambiguous. This CDR3 contains 11 residues. The germline V gene has CDR1 GTSNPN and CDR2 SVGIG (reference sequence). The germline V and J ends were trimmed by 5 bases and 5 bases, with 9 bases remaining between them. The CDR3 DNA reads TGTGCCTGGGGCGGTTGGGAGACCCAGTACTTC. It encodes CAWGGWETQYF. Variable domain in full (rest from reference TRBV30 and TRBJ2-5): SQTIHQWPATLVQPVGSPLSLECTVEGTSNPNLYWYRQAAGRGLQLLFYSVGIGQISSEVPQNLSASRPQDRQFILSSKKLLLSDSGFYLCAWGGWETQYFGPGTRLLVL.

V and J are TRBV6-4 and TRBJ2-2; 7 nucleotides line up with TRBD1. The CDR3 contains 15 residues. Germline V lookup: CDR1 MRHNA, CDR2 SNTAGT. V lost 2 bases and J lost 2; bases outside the gene matches: 2. The CDR3 bases are TGTGCCAGCAGTGACACAGGGGAAAACACCGGGGAGCTGTTTTTT. Encoded protein: CASSDTGENTGELFF.

The genes are TRBV6-5 and TRBJ2-1; D is ambiguous. The germline V gene has CDR1 MNHEY and CDR2 SVGAGI. V was shortened by 4 bases and J by 4 bases, with 8 bases between the two germline ends. The CDR3 is made up of 13 amino acids. The CDR3 protein is CASSSSYYNEQFF. For the CDR3, the DNA is TGTGCCAGCAGTTCTTCCTATTACAATGAGCAGTTCTTC.

Concerning this clone itself: The junction departs from the called germline gene at one end, perhaps through a read error. The chain joins TRBV7-2 to TRBJ2-3, with 10 nucleotides matching TRBD1. The CDR3 is made up of 16 amino acids. Germline assignment: CDR1 SGHTA and CDR2 FQGNSA. For the CDR3, the DNA is TGTGCCAGCAGCTTAGGGCTGACAGGGGGCACCGATACGCAGTATTTT. Translating it yields CASSLGLTGGTDTQYF.

The CDR3 nucleotides are TGTGCCACCAGTGATTCCTCCCTGGGGGGGGGCGGTGAGACCCAGTACTTC. Protein sequence: CATSDSSLGGGGETQYF. V is TRBV24-1 and J is TRBJ2-5; a weak D match, TRBD2 (7 bases). Germline V gene lookup returns CDR1 KGHDR and CDR2 SFDVKD. V lost 2 bases to trimming and J lost 5 bases, with 20 bases between them. The CDR3 is made up of 17 amino acids.

The V call is TRBV7-9, the J call TRBJ1-2; possibly TRBD1 for D (5 bases). V gave up 5 bases and J gave up 1 base, with 20 bases separating them. The CDR3 totals 17 residues. Per germline, CDR1 SEHNR and CDR2 FQNEAQ (reference sequence). CDR3 in amino acids: CASSPVTPAGHNYGYTF. The CDR3 bases are TGTGCCAGCAGCCCCGTTACTCCCGCAGGGCATAACTATGGCTACACCTTC. Supplemented by reference TRBV7-9 and TRBJ1-2, the full variable domain reads DTGVSQNPRHKITKRGQNVTFRCDPISEHNRLYWYRQTLGQGPEFLTYFQNEAQLEKSRLLSDRFSAERPKGSFSTLEIQRTEQGDSAMYLCASSPVTPAGHNYGYTFGSGTRLTVV.

The chain's CDR3 is CASSLSSGGGTGELFF. The CDR3 bases are TGTGCCAGCAGCTTATCTTCAGGGGGCGGCACCGGGGAGCTGTTTTTT. The rearrangement links TRBV7-3 to TRBJ2-2; 8 bases agree with TRBD1. The CDR3 loop spans 16 amino acids. The V gene's germline CDR1 is SGHTA and CDR2 FQGTGA. V gave up 2 bases and J gave up 4 bases; unmatched junction bases: 6.

The V gene is TRBV5-6, the J gene TRBJ1-4; a weak D match, TRBD1 (5 bases). The CDR3 contains 15 residues. V was trimmed by 0 bases and J by 7 bases, leaving 13 bases between them. CDR1 SGHDT and CDR2 YYEEEE come from the germline V gene. CDR3 DNA: TGTGCCAGCAGCTTGGCTCAGGGCGTAGTTGAAAAACTGTTTTTT. Its translation is CASSLAQGVVEKLFF.

This clone was seen only once. The chain uses TRBV15 and TRBJ2-3, with D possibly TRBD2 on 6 matching bases. Trimming took 7 bases from V and 0 from J, leaving 17 bases between them. Germline-derived CDR1 and CDR2 are LNHNV and YYDKDF (reference sequence). The CDR3 covers 16 residues. DNA for the CDR3: TGTGCCACCAAATCAACTACGGCGGGAAGCACAGATACGCAGTATTTT. This gives the protein CATKSTTAGSTDTQYF.

V gene TRBV10-3 combines with J gene TRBJ2-3, with 12 bases matching TRBD2. The CDR3 contains 16 residues. Germline V CDR1 and CDR2: ENHRY, SYGVKD. V was pared by 6 bases and J by 3 bases, with 7 bases of the junction left unmatched. The CDR3 coding sequence is TGTGCCATCAGATCGACTAGCGGGGGAAGGACAGATACGCAGTATTTT. This encodes CAIRSTSGGRTDTQYF.

The chain couples TRBV7-2 to TRBJ2-7; TRBD2 matches at 8 bases. Germline loops: CDR1 SGHTA, CDR2 FQGNSA. The CDR3 covers 14 residues. The V and J ends lost 2 bases and 4 bases, in that order; junction bases with no gene match: 4. The CDR3 coding sequence is TGTGCCAGCAGCTTACCCCGGGGGGGGTACGAGCAGTACTTC. Translating gives CASSLPRGGYEQYF.

V and J are TRBV11-2 and TRBJ1-1, with D tentatively TRBD1 (5 bases). Deletions cut 1 base from V and 1 base from J, with 7 bases between. Germline CDR1 SGHAT, CDR2 FQNNGV. The CDR3 sequence is 14 residues long. The DNA of the CDR3 is TGTGCCAGCAGCTTAGGACAGCAGAACACTGAAGCTTTCTTT. It codes for CASSLGQQNTEAFF.

This clone appeared once. V gene TRBV9 combines with J gene TRBJ2-3; 9 bases line up with TRBD2. The junction had 5 bases not matched to a gene; V was cut back by 3 bases and J by 3 bases. Germline V gene lookup returns CDR1 SGDLS and CDR2 YYNGEE. This CDR3 spans 15 amino acids. The CDR3 DNA follows: TGTGCCAGCAGCGACAGCGGGGGGTTGACAGATACGCAGTATTTT. This encodes CASSDSGGLTDTQYF. Together with reference TRBV9 and TRBJ2-3, the CDR3 gives the full variable domain: DSGVTQTPKHLITATGQRVTLRCSPRSGDLSVYWYQQSLDQGLQFLIQYYNGEERAKGNILERFSAQQFPDLHSELNLSSLELGDSALYFCASSDSGGLTDTQYFGPGTRLTVL.